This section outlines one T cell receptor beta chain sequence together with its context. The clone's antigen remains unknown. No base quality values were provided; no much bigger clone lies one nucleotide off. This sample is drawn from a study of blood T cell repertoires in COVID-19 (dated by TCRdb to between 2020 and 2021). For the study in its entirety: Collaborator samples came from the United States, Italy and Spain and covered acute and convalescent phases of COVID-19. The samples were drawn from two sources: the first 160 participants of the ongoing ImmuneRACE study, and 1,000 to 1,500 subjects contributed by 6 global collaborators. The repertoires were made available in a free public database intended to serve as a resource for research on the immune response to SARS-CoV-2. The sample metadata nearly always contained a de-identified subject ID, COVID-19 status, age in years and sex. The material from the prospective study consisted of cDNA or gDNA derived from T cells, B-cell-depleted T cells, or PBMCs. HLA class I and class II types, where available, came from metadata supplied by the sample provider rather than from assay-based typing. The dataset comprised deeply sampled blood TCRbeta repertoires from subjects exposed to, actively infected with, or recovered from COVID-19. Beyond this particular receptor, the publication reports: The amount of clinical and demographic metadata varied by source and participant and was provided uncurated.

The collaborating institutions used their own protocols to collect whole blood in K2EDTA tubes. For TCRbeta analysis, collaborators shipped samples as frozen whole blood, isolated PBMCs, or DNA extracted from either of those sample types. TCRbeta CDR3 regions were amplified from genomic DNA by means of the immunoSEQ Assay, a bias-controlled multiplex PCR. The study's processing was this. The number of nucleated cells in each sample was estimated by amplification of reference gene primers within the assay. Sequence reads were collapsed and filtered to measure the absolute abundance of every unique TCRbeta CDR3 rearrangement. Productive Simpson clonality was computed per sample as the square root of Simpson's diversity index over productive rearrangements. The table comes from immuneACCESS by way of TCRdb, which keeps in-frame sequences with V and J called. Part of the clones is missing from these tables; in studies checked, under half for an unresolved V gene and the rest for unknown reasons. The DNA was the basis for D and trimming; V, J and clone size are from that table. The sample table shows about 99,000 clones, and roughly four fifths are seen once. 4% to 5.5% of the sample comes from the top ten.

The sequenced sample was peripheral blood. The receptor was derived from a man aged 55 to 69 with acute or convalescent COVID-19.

The nucleotide sequence is TGTGCCAGCAGCTTAGGGGGGACAGGGACCTCTGGAAACACCATATATTTT. It encodes CASSLGGTGTSGNTIYF. Recombination joined TRBV13 with TRBJ1-3; 9 central bases correspond to TRBD1. CDR1 and CDR2 are drawn from the germline V gene (reference sequence): PRHDT, FYEKMQ. Unmatched junction bases come to 3, with V trimmed by 0 bases and J by 0 bases. The CDR3 numbers 17 residues from cysteine through phenylalanine. Solely the CDR3 DNA is kept, with 51 bases framed from the first base.